Following are 4 T cell receptor beta chains from one sample sequenced in a study of shared clonotypes between healthy human individuals. The protocol was immunoSEQ multiplex PCR, while the TCRdb copy is restricted to in-frame clones and leaves out a portion. Of around 510,000 clones listed, roughly 95% were seen once; the top ten hold about 0.059%. The sample was naive CD4+ T cells sorted from blood. The subset: CD45RA+ positively selected. The receptors originated from a woman between 25 and 40 years old in good health.

V usage is TRBV6-5 and J usage is TRBJ2-3; D call uncertain. CDR3 length: 11 amino acids. Germline V gene lookup returns CDR1 MNHEY and CDR2 SVGAGI. V was pared by 5 bases and J by 7 bases, with 7 bases between. DNA of the CDR3: TGTGCCAGCAGTCAATCAAATACGCAGTATTTT. Protein sequence: CASSQSNTQYF.

This chain uses TRBV28 with TRBJ2-1; 10 bases align to TRBD1. Germline assignment: CDR1 MDHEN and CDR2 SYDVKM. V was clipped by 6 bases and J by 4 bases; unmatched bases: 6. The CDR3 is 15 residues long. The CDR3 sequence: CASSPRTGGYNEQFF. The CDR3 DNA follows: TGTGCCAGCAGCCCCCGGACAGGGGGTTACAATGAGCAGTTCTTC. The full variable domain, completed using reference TRBV28 and TRBJ2-1, is DVKVTQSSRYLVKRTGEKVFLECVQDMDHENMFWYRQDPGLGLRLIYFSYDVKMKEKGDIPEGYSVSREKKERFSLILESASTNQTSMYLCASSPRTGGYNEQFFGPGTRLTVL.

The chain has TRBV5-1 and TRBJ2-7; 12 bases map to TRBD1. The germline V gene encodes CDR1 SGHRS and CDR2 YFSETQ. The CDR3 contains 15 residues. V was pared by 3 bases and J by 6 bases, with 7 bases of the junction left unmatched. The CDR3 here is CASSSGTGGIPEQYF. The CDR3 nucleotides are TGCGCCAGCAGCTCCGGGACAGGGGGCATTCCCGAGCAGTACTTC. The entire variable domain, with the rest obtained from reference TRBV5-1 and TRBJ2-7, is as follows: KAGVTQTPRYLIKTRGQQVTLSCSPISGHRSVSWYQQTPGQGLQFLFEYFSETQRNKGNFPGRFSGRQFSNSRSEMNVSTLELGDSALYLCASSSGTGGIPEQYFGPGTRLTVT.

V usage is TRBV20-1 and J usage is TRBJ2-1, with D hard to call. Germline V gives CDR1 DFQATT, CDR2 SNEGSKA (reference sequence). The CDR3 has 11 residues. Trimming shortened V by 4 bases and J by 10 bases, and 11 bases separated the two germline ends. CDR3: CSATTWLEQFF. As DNA, the CDR3 is TGCAGTGCTACAACGTGGTTAGAGCAGTTCTTC.